The 26 T cell receptor beta chains given below trace back to one sample, sequenced in a study of CD8+CD57+ T cells in acquired aplastic anemia. Individuals selected for sequencing had exhibited CD8+CD57+ cell expansion on flow cytometry. TCR beta VDJ and CDR3 profiling used genomic DNA as template. From the reads, TCRdb called clonotypes with MiXCR, one entry per CDR3 protein. The sample has approximately 470,000 distinct CDR3 sequences; around 30% are singletons. The specimen sequenced was sorted CD4+, CD8+, or CD8+CD57+ T cells (not recorded which) from PBMCs. Receptors originate from a human donor with aplastic anemia.

This clonotype has a count of ten or more. V gene TRBV7-3 combines with J gene TRBJ1-2, with D hard to call. Between the trimmed V and J ends, which lost 5 bases and 3 bases, there was a span of 16 bases. The germline V gene has CDR1 SGHTA and CDR2 FQGTGA. The CDR3 spans 15 residues. CDR3 nucleotides: TGTGCCAGCAGCGCCGACGGATTATTCGACTATGGCTACACCTTC. This translates into CASSADGLFDYGYTF. The entire variable domain, with the rest obtained from reference TRBV7-3 and TRBJ1-2, is as follows: GAGVSQTPSNKVTEKGKYVELRCDPISGHTALYWYRQSLGQGPEFLIYFQGTGAADDSGLPNDRFFAVRPEGSVSTLKIQRTERGDSAVYLCASSADGLFDYGYTFGSGTRLTVV.

This clonotype was recorded at least ten times. V is TRBV5-1 and J is TRBJ2-3; D gene ambiguous. The length of the CDR3 is 14 residues. V lost 1 base and J lost 0, with 6 bases in between. Germline loops: CDR1 SGHRS, CDR2 YFSETQ. The CDR3 is CASSLSQSTDTQYF. The CDR3, as DNA: TGCGCCAGCAGCTTGAGTCAAAGCACAGATACGCAGTATTTT.

In its sample, this clonotype was seen a few times. The gene calls are TRBV5-1 and TRBJ2-7; D unresolved. Germline CDR1 SGHRS, CDR2 YFSETQ. V dropped 0 bases and J dropped 3 bases, with 13 bases sitting between them. CDR3 length: 15 residues. As DNA, the CDR3 is TGCGCCAGCAGCTTGGAGACCTGGGCCAACTACGAGCAGTACTTC. Translating gives CASSLETWANYEQYF.

V is TRBV2 and J is TRBJ1-1; D not certain. The V end was cut by 6 bases, the J end by 2 bases, with 13 bases between. The germline gives CDR1 SNHLY, CDR2 FYNNEI. The CDR3 is 14 residues long. The CDR3 sequence: CASSPRTHNTEAFF. CDR3 nucleotide sequence: TGTGCCAGCAGCCCCAGGACGCACAACACTGAAGCTTTCTTT.

Details on this clonotype: Lacking the conserved final phenylalanine or tryptophan, this CDR3 likely reflects a read error. The chain recombines TRBV19 with TRBJ2-3; a weak D match, TRBD2 (6 bases). The V gene's germline CDR1 is LNHDA and CDR2 SQIVND (reference sequence). V shed 3 bases and J shed 0 bases, with 13 bases lying between them. CDR3 length: 16 residues. CDR3 bases: TGTGCCAGTAGTATGGTCCGGGGGAGTAGCACAGATACGCAGTATCTT. This sequence encodes CASSMVRGSSTDTQYL.

The chain recombines TRBV24-1 with TRBJ1-1; D unclear. The length of the CDR3 is 14 residues. Germline CDR1 and CDR2: KGHDR and SFDVKD. Trimming removed 5 bases at V and 5 bases at J, with 14 bases between. The DNA for the CDR3 is TGTGCCACCAGTGGCCTCTTGCGGCAGACTGAAGCTTTCTTT. Its translation: CATSGLLRQTEAFF.

This clonotype turned up a few times. The CDR3 coding sequence is TGTGCCAGCAGATTACAGGGCCCTCCTAATGAAAAACTGTTTTTT. This codes for CASRLQGPPNEKLFF. The rearrangement links TRBV6-1 to TRBJ1-4; D may be TRBD1 (6 bases). V dropped 6 bases and J dropped 3 bases, with 14 bases sitting between them. This CDR3 is built from 15 residues. Germline V lookup: CDR1 MNHNS, CDR2 SASEGT.

This clonotype was counted ten times or more. V and J are TRBV2 and TRBJ1-6; no clear D gene. Germline-derived CDR1 and CDR2 are SNHLY and FYNNEI. The CDR3 covers 13 residues. V gave up 2 bases and J gave up 10 bases, with 9 bases separating them. This chain's CDR3 is CASSESIGSPLHF. The CDR3 region has the DNA TGTGCCAGCAGTGAATCTATAGGATCACCCCTCCACTTT.

The J gene is TRBJ2-3, the V gene TRBV11-3; no firm D call. Per the germline V gene, CDR1 is SGHNT and CDR2 is YENEEA. The ends were cut back, 3 bases at V and 2 bases at J, with 9 bases in the middle. This CDR3 has 14 amino acids. The CDR3 sequence is CASSFSASTDTQYF. In nucleotides, the CDR3 is TGTGCCAGCAGCTTTTCAGCATCCACAGATACGCAGTATTTT.

The V gene is TRBV20-1, the J gene TRBJ1-5; no clear D gene. CDR1 and CDR2 (germline): DFQATT, SNEGSKA (reference sequence). The ends were cut back, 7 bases at V and 3 bases at J, with 16 bases in the middle. The CDR3 covers 14 residues. The CDR3 nucleotides are TGCAGTGGGGGAGTAGGGATTATCAATCAGCCCCAGCATTTT. Its translation: CSGGVGIINQPQHF.

The V and J genes are TRBV20-1 and TRBJ2-5, with 11 bases identical to TRBD2. Germline V gene lookup returns CDR1 DFQATT and CDR2 SNEGSKA (reference sequence). The junction had 4 bases not matched to a gene; V was cut back by 1 base and J by 3 bases. The CDR3 runs 15 residues. The CDR3 sequence: CSARVATSGKETQYF. The CDR3 coding sequence is TGCAGTGCTAGAGTTGCGACTAGCGGGAAAGAGACCCAGTACTTC.

This clonotype was detected ten times or more. This chain connects TRBV2 to TRBJ2-5; D is possibly TRBD1 or TRBD2 (6 bases each). The germline V gene encodes CDR1 SNHLY and CDR2 FYNNEI. The CDR3 is 15 amino acids. Trimming cost V 2 bases and J 6 bases, with 16 bases left between them. The CDR3 loop reads CASSETGARRQTQYF. The DNA for the CDR3 is TGTGCCAGCAGTGAAACGGGGGCTCGTCGCCAGACCCAGTACTTC. The full variable domain, in which reference TRBV2 and TRBJ2-5 provide the parts outside the CDR3, is EPEVTQTPSHQVTQMGQEVILRCVPISNHLYFYWYRQILGQKVEFLVSFYNNEISEKSEIFDDQFSVERPDGSNFTLKIRSTKLEDSAMYFCASSETGARRQTQYFGPGTRLLVL.

There are many counts of this clonotype. V is TRBV29-1 and J is TRBJ1-2, with a weak D call TRBD1 (5 bases). Germline V CDR1 and CDR2: SQVTM, ANQGSEA. This CDR3 has 12 residues. Deletions cut 2 bases from V and 3 bases from J, with 7 bases between. The CDR3 loop reads CSVESRDYGYTF. For the CDR3, the DNA is TGCAGCGTTGAATCCAGGGACTATGGCTACACCTTC. Combining the CDR3 with reference TRBV29-1 and TRBJ1-2 gives the whole variable domain SAVISQKPSRDICQRGTSLTIQCQVDSQVTMMFWYRQQPGQSLTLIATANQGSEATYESGFVIDKFPISRPNLTFSTLTVSNMSPEDSSIYLCSVESRDYGYTFGSGTRLTVV.

This clonotype came up many times. The chain combines TRBV2 with TRBJ2-7; 10 bases line up with TRBD2. V lost 5 bases, J lost 3 bases, and 16 bases stayed unmatched. This CDR3 comprises 18 residues. Germline CDR1 is SNHLY and CDR2 is FYNNEI. The CDR3 sequence is CASSSAPIGLADGYEQYF. The CDR3 coding sequence is TGTGCCAGCAGTAGTGCCCCTATCGGACTAGCGGACGGCTACGAGCAGTACTTC.

As concerns this clonotype: A much larger clone sits a single nucleotide away, making a read error possible. The gene calls are TRBV9 and TRBJ2-1; D not resolved. There are 14 residues in the CDR3. Germline CDR1 is SGDLS and CDR2 is YYNGEE. The CDR3 is CASSAGVSHNEQFF. CDR3 bases: TGTGCCAGCAGCGCAGGTGTCTCCCACAATGAGCAGTTCTTC.

J is TRBJ1-1 and V is TRBV10-3; the D gene is possibly TRBD1 (5 bases). V lost 5 bases, J lost 7 bases, and 11 bases lay in between. The CDR3 length is 12 residues. The germline V gene encodes CDR1 ENHRY and CDR2 SYGVKD. CDR3 residues: CAISSDRHEAFF. The CDR3 DNA sequence: TGTGCCATCAGTTCCGACAGACATGAAGCTTTCTTT.

This clonotype appeared once. This chain joins TRBV6-4 and TRBJ2-1; no clear D. Trimming removed 2 bases from V and 3 bases from J, with 2 bases in between. Germline lookup yields CDR1 MRHNA and CDR2 SNTAGT. This CDR3 is 12 amino acids long. The CDR3 loop reads CASSDSYNEQFF. CDR3 nucleotides: TGTGCCAGCAGTGACAGCTACAATGAGCAGTTCTTC.

With respect to this clonotype: As the CDR3 is not closed by the conserved phenylalanine or tryptophan, this likely results from a read error. Because the CDR3's place on the DNA is in doubt, the DNA is left out and the CDR3 is given as listed by TCRdb. The J gene is TRBJ2-6, the V gene TRBV7-3. Germline loops: CDR1 SGHTA, CDR2 FQGTGA. The CDR3 totals 8 residues, both ends included. The chain's CDR3 is CASSTGTS.

The chain employs TRBV9 and TRBJ1-1; maybe TRBD1 (5 bases). CDR1 is SGDLS, CDR2 YYNGEE, per germline. V was clipped by 4 bases and J by 4 bases, with 14 bases between them. This CDR3 region has 14 residues. The CDR3 DNA sequence: TGTGCCAGCAGCTTAGGGTGGGGGTCCACTGAAGCTTTCTTT. As protein: CASSLGWGSTEAFF.

This clonotype has only a few counts. The chain couples TRBV20-1 to TRBJ2-2; maybe TRBD2 (6 bases). In germline, CDR1 is DFQATT, CDR2 SNEGSKA (reference sequence). V dropped 5 bases and J dropped 2 bases, with 12 bases sitting between them. The CDR3 runs to 14 residues. The CDR3 nucleotides read TGCAGTGCTCTAGCGACTACCAACACCGGGGAGCTGTTTTTT. Protein sequence: CSALATTNTGELFF.

Written as DNA, the CDR3 is TGTGCCAGCAGCCAGCAACCGGGACAGGGGGAAGCTTTCTTT. Protein product: CASSQQPGQGEAFF. J is TRBJ1-1 and V is TRBV7-3, with 10 bases aligning to TRBD1. The J segment lost 8 bases and the V segment lost 5 bases, leaving 8 bases of the junction unmatched. The germline V gene encodes CDR1 SGHTA and CDR2 FQGTGA. The CDR3 sequence is 14 residues long.

In its sample, this clonotype was seen many times. The chain joins TRBV7-2 to TRBJ2-1, with TRBD1 identical over 7 bases. Germline V gene data show CDR1 as SGHTA and CDR2 as FQGNSA. The CDR3 sequence is 14 residues long. V lost 5 bases to trimming and J lost 8 bases; unmatched junction nucleotides: 9. In DNA form, the CDR3 reads TGTGCCAGCAGCACCCGACAGGGTAGCGATGAGCAGTTCTTC. It codes for CASSTRQGSDEQFF.

The chain carries TRBV6-5 and TRBJ1-4, with D possibly TRBD1 on 5 matching bases. V lost 1 base and J lost 7, with 13 bases in between. This CDR3 contains 15 residues. Germline V gene lookup returns CDR1 MNHEY and CDR2 SVGAGI. This chain's CDR3 is CASSYLGGGSEKLFF. The DNA of the CDR3 is TGTGCCAGCAGTTACTTGGGGGGAGGGAGTGAAAAACTGTTTTTT.

The rearrangement links TRBV15 to TRBJ2-7; a weak D match, TRBD2 (7 bases). TRBJ2-5 matches the DNA end more closely, so the J call is doubtful. The germline gives CDR1 LNHNV, CDR2 YYDKDF (reference sequence). The CDR3 has 15 residues. The CDR3 is CATSRGGADSETQYF. The CDR3 DNA sequence: TGTGCCACCAGCAGGGGGGGGGCGGATTCCGAGACCCAGTACTTC.

This clonotype has a handful of counts. The V and J genes are TRBV20-1 and TRBJ1-1, with D perhaps matching TRBD1 (6 bases). The CDR3 loop spans 14 amino acids. Germline V CDR1 and CDR2: DFQATT, SNEGSKA (reference sequence). Trimming cost V 3 bases and J 1 base, with 12 bases left between them. CDR3 protein: CSASSDRTNTEAFF. The CDR3 nucleotides are TGCAGTGCTAGCTCAGACAGGACGAACACTGAAGCTTTCTTT.

This clonotype was counted many times. This chain connects TRBV15 to TRBJ2-5; tentative D call: TRBD1 (5 bases). The CDR3 consists of 13 residues. Trimming shortened V by 4 bases and J by 2 bases, and 8 bases separated the two germline ends. Germline V CDR1 and CDR2: LNHNV, YYDKDF (reference sequence). DNA for the CDR3: TGTGCCACCAGCATTGACAGTCAAGAGACCCAGTACTTC. This translates into CATSIDSQETQYF. Filled out from reference TRBV15 and TRBJ2-5, the complete variable domain reads DAMVIQNPRYQVTQFGKPVTLSCSQTLNHNVMYWYQQKSSQAPKLLFHYYDKDFNNEADTPDNFQSRRPNTSFCFLDIRSPGLGDTAMYLCATSIDSQETQYFGPGTRLLVL.